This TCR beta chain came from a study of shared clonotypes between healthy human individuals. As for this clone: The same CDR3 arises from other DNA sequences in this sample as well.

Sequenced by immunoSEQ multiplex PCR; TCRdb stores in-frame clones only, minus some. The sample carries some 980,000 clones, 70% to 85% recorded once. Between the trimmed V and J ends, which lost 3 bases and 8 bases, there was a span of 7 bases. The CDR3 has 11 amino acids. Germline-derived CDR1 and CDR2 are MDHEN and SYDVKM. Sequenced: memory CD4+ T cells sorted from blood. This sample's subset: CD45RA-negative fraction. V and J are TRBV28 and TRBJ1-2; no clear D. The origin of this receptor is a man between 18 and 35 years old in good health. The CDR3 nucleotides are TGTGCCAGCAGTTTCCTACGGGGCTACACCTTC. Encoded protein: CASSFLRGYTF.